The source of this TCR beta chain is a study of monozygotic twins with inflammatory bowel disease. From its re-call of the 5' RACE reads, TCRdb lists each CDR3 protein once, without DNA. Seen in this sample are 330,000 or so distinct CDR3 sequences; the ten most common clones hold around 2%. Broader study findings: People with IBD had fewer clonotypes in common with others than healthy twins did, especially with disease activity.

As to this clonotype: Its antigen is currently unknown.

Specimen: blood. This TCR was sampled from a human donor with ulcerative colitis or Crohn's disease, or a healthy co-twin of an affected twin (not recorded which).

CDR3 protein: CASSLGGSRAGELFF. The chain combines TRBV7-2 with TRBJ2-2; checking the TCRdb D call of TRBD1 is not possible without DNA. The CDR3 length is 15 residues. Germline V gene sequence: CDR1 SGHTA, CDR2 FQGNSA. Full variable domain (missing parts from reference TRBV7-2 and TRBJ2-2): GAGVSQSPSNKVTEKGKDVELRCDPISGHTALYWYRQSLGQGLEFLIYFQGNSAPDKSGLPSDRFSAERTGGSVSTLTIQRTQQEDSAVYLCASSLGGSRAGELFFGEGSRLTVL.